This is a list of T cell receptor beta chains from one sample in a study of blood T cell repertoires in COVID-19. This table comes from immunoSEQ multiplex PCR, and its TCRdb copy is limited to in-frame clones, with some not included. Of about 190,000 clones listed, roughly 80% are singletons. The sequenced sample was peripheral blood. These receptors came from a human donor in a cohort sampled during active COVID-19. The CDR3 runs from the conserved cysteine through the conserved F or W. D genes are given only for firm matches. Only part of the rows carry a size: once, few, many, or a class if the clone is expanded.

clone_size j_call d_call v_call cdr3_nt cdr3_aa
- TRBJ2-2 - TRBV2 TGTGCCAGCACCCGAGGATCGAACACCGGGGAGCTGTTTTTT CASTRGSNTGELFF
- TRBJ2-5 - TRBV5-1 TGCGCCAGCAGCTTCTCCGCGGAAGAGACCCAGTACTTC CASSFSAEETQYF
- TRBJ2-5 - TRBV5-1 TGCGCCAGCAGCCTCGACAGGAACCAAGAGACCCAGTACTTC CASSLDRNQETQYF
once TRBJ2-7 - TRBV14 TGTGCCAGCAGCCAAGGACGGAGAACGGACTACGAGCAGTACTTC CASSQGRRTDYEQYF
- TRBJ1-5 - TRBV19 TGTGCCAGTAGTATATCGGTGGTGGGCAATCAGCCCCAGCATTTT CASSISVVGNQPQHF
- TRBJ1-4 - TRBV29-1 TGCAGCGCCCGACTAGGGAATGAAAAACTGTTTTTT CSARLGNEKLFF
- TRBJ2-3 - TRBV7-9 TGTGCCAGCAGCTTAACAGAGAGCACAGATACGCAGTATTTT CASSLTESTDTQYF
- TRBJ2-7 TRBD2 TRBV3-1/TRBV3-2 TGTGCCAGCAGCCCTGGACTAGCGGGAGAGCAGTACTTC CASSPGLAGEQYF
once TRBJ2-3 - TRBV3-1/TRBV3-2 TGTGCCAGCAGCCGTACGACCGGAGGTGGGCAGTATTTT CASSRTTGGGQYF
- TRBJ1-1 TRBD1 TRBV6-5 TGTGCCAGCAGAACCGGGACAGGGAGTTTCTTGGCTTTCTTT CASRTGTGSFLAFF
- TRBJ1-2 TRBD1 TRBV6-1 TGTGCCAGCAGTGAAGCCGCAGGGGGTGGCTATGGCTACACCTTC CASSEAAGGGYGYTF
- TRBJ2-2 - TRBV30 TGTGCCTGGAGGGAGCTAGTGAACACCGGGGAGCTGTTTTTT CAWRELVNTGELFF
- TRBJ1-2 - TRBV19 TGTGCCAGTAGTCCCGCAGGGGCGCGATATGGCTACACCTTC CASSPAGARYGYTF
- TRBJ2-5 TRBD1 TRBV7-6 TGTGCCAGCAGCTTACTTACCAGACAGGGACAAGAGACCCAGTACTTC CASSLLTRQGQETQYF
- TRBJ2-1 TRBD2 TRBV24-1 TGTGCCACCAGTGATTTGGGGACCGCTAGCGGATACAATGAGCAGTTCTTC CATSDLGTASGYNEQFF
- TRBJ2-1 - TRBV5-1 TGCGCCAGCAGCTTGGCCCCGGGCGGAGGCTCCTACAATGAGCAGTTCTTC CASSLAPGGGSYNEQFF
- TRBJ2-5 - TRBV27 TGTGCCAGCCGGGGAATTAATGTGGAGACCCAGTACTTC CASRGINVETQYF
- TRBJ2-5 TRBD1 TRBV5-5 TGTGCCAGCAGCCCCGGACAGGTCCAAGAGACCCAGTACTTC CASSPGQVQETQYF
- TRBJ2-5 - TRBV5-1 TGCGCCAGCAGCTTGGTGAGCGAAGAGACCCAGTACTTC CASSLVSEETQYF
- TRBJ1-5 - TRBV7-9 TGTGCCGGCGGGGTGAATCAGCCCCAGCATTTT CAGGVNQPQHF
- TRBJ2-2 - TRBV24-1 TGTGCCACCAGTGATTTGAGGCGGGGTGGGAACACCGGGGAGCTGTTTTTT CATSDLRRGGNTGELFF
- TRBJ2-3 - TRBV19 TGTGCCAGTAGCGAAGGGGCTGGAGCAGATACGCAGTATTTT CASSEGAGADTQYF
once TRBJ2-4 TRBD2 TRBV19 TGTGCCAGTAGTGAGACGGGGGGGGTAGCCAAAAACATTCAGTACTTC CASSETGGVAKNIQYF
- TRBJ2-1 - TRBV11-3 TGTGCCAGCAGCTTAGGAGCGGTCAATGAGCAGTTCTTC CASSLGAVNEQFF
- TRBJ2-3 - TRBV12-5 TGTGCTAGTGGCGTAAGACTCGGAAGTACGCAGTATTTT CASGVRLGSTQYF
- TRBJ2-3 - TRBV5-1 TGCGCCAGCAGCTTGGAGCCCAGCACAGATACGCAGTATTTT CASSLEPSTDTQYF
- TRBJ1-1 TRBD1 TRBV11-2 TGTGCCAGCAGCAAATGGACAGGGGGCGCAGGATCCGAAGCTTTCTTT CASSKWTGGAGSEAFF
- TRBJ2-7 TRBD1 TRBV2 TGTGCCAGCAGTCTACAGGGGCTCTACGAGCAGTACTTC CASSLQGLYEQYF
- TRBJ2-2 TRBD1 TRBV6-5 TGTGCCAGCAGAACTACAGGGGCCGGGGAGCTGTTTTTT CASRTTGAGELFF
- TRBJ1-5 - TRBV12-5 TGTGCTAGTGGTTTCGGTAACAGTCGTGCTCAGCCCCAGCATTTT CASGFGNSRAQPQHF
- TRBJ2-5 TRBD1 TRBV29-1 TGCAGCGTGGGGACAGCCACTCAAGAGACCCAGTACTTC CSVGTATQETQYF
- TRBJ2-7 TRBD2 TRBV29-1 TGCAGCGTTGAAAACCGTCTAAGCGGGAGAAACTCCTACGAGCAGTACTTC CSVENRLSGRNSYEQYF
- TRBJ1-5 - TRBV15 TGTGCCACCAGCACAACAGGTAGCAATCAGCCCCAGCATTTT CATSTTGSNQPQHF
once TRBJ1-1 TRBD1 TRBV10-3 TGTGCCATCAGTGATTCGGCAGGGGGGAACACTGAAGCTTTCTTT CAISDSAGGNTEAFF
- TRBJ1-3 - TRBV5-8 TGTGCCAGCAGCTCGGGGTTCTCTGGAAACACCATATATTTT CASSSGFSGNTIYF
- TRBJ1-4 - TRBV3-1/TRBV3-2 TGTGCCAGCAGCCAATACGGGGGGAGCGAAAAACTGTTTTTT CASSQYGGSEKLFF
- TRBJ1-4 TRBD1 TRBV7-8 TGTGCCAGCAGCTCAGGGGGCGCGTTAACTAATGAAAAACTGTTTTTT CASSSGGALTNEKLFF
- TRBJ1-2 - TRBV2 TGTGCCAGCAGTGCTCAGGGTAGCTATGGCTACACCTTC CASSAQGSYGYTF
- TRBJ2-6 TRBD1 TRBV10-3 TGTGCCATCAGCCCGGGACAGGGGAGCTCTGGGGCCAACGTCCTGACTTTC CAISPGQGSSGANVLTF
- TRBJ2-2 TRBD1 TRBV27 TGTGCCAGCAGTTCATGGGACAGATACACCGGGGAGCTGTTTTTT CASSSWDRYTGELFF
- TRBJ1-6 TRBD1 TRBV7-8 TGTGCCAGCAGCTCTTCGGGGACAGGGGTATTTTCACCCCTCCACTTT CASSSSGTGVFSPLHF
- TRBJ1-6 TRBD1 TRBV19 TGTGCCAGTAGAACCGGGACAGGGGACATCCATAATTCACCCCTCCACTTT CASRTGTGDIHNSPLHF
- TRBJ2-5 TRBD1 TRBV25-1 TGTGCCAGCAGTGAATTATTCGGGACAGGGCTAGAGACCCAGTACTTC CASSELFGTGLETQYF
- TRBJ2-4 - TRBV12-3/TRBV12-4 TGTGCCAGCTCGGCCCAGGGATTCATTCAGTACTTC CASSAQGFIQYF
- TRBJ2-6 - TRBV28 TGTGCCAGCAGTTTAAGGGGTACTGGGGCCAACGTCCTGACTTTC CASSLRGTGANVLTF
- TRBJ1-4 - TRBV5-1 TGCGCCAGCAGCCAAATCGGGGAGGGAAATGAAAAACTGTTTTTT CASSQIGEGNEKLFF
- TRBJ2-1 TRBD1 TRBV29-1 TGCAGCGTCCAAGGGGGCGACAGGGGACTTTACAATGAGCAGTTCTTC CSVQGGDRGLYNEQFF
- TRBJ1-3 TRBD1 TRBV7-6 TGTGCCAGCAGCTTAGGCAGGGGGCCAGGAAACACCATATATTTT CASSLGRGPGNTIYF
- TRBJ1-1 - TRBV4-2 TGTGCCAGCAGCCAAGGGGTCGGGGGGACTGAAGCTTTCTTT CASSQGVGGTEAFF
- TRBJ1-2 TRBD1 TRBV6-6 TGTGCCAGCAGCTCTACCCCGGGACAGGGGGGCTATGGCTACACCTTC CASSSTPGQGGYGYTF
once TRBJ2-2 TRBD1 TRBV6-6 TGTGCCAGCACCTCCGGGACAGGGCAGGTCGGGGAGCTGTTTTTT CASTSGTGQVGELFF
- TRBJ2-5 - TRBV5-1 TGCGCCAGCAACCAGGGGAGAGGTGGGGGAGAGACCCAGTACTTC CASNQGRGGGETQYF
- TRBJ1-2 TRBD1 TRBV5-1 TGCGCCAGCAGCTTGCCCCTGACAGGGAATGGCTACACCTTC CASSLPLTGNGYTF
- TRBJ1-1 TRBD1 TRBV5-1 TGCGCCAGCAGCCCACGGACAGGGTGGGACACTGAAGCTTTCTTT CASSPRTGWDTEAFF
- TRBJ2-2 TRBD2 TRBV4-1 TGCGCCAGCAGCCACACTATACTAGCGGCCACCGGGGAGCTGTTTTTT CASSHTILAATGELFF
- TRBJ2-3 - TRBV5-1 TGCGCCAGCAGCCGTGAGTACGGGGGCACAGATACGCAGTATTTT CASSREYGGTDTQYF
- TRBJ2-3 TRBD1 TRBV7-9 TGTGCCAGCAGCAGGATGGGGGTGGACAGGCCGACGCAGTATTTT CASSRMGVDRPTQYF
few TRBJ1-6 TRBD1 TRBV7-9 TGTGCCAGCAGCAGCGGGGACAGGGGGAATTCACCCCTCCACTTT CASSSGDRGNSPLHF
many TRBJ1-5 - TRBV28 TGTGCCAGCAGTTTATTAGCTGGGGGCGAATATAGCAATCAGCCCCAGCATTTT CASSLLAGGEYSNQPQHF
- TRBJ2-1 - TRBV11-2 TGTGCCAGCAGCTTGGGACAAGGGGAATTCAATGAGCAGTTCTTC CASSLGQGEFNEQFF